The entry that follows covers one T cell receptor (beta chain) sequence. Profiling relied on immunoSEQ multiplex PCR, and the TCRdb table lists in-frame clones only, not all of them. The sample holds some 90,000 clones; approximately 89% are singletons and the top ten take around 5.2%. This sample is drawn from a study of blood T cell repertoires in COVID-19. From germline, CDR1 is LNHDA and CDR2 SQIVND (reference sequence). The CDR3 runs 14 residues. Between the trimmed V and J ends, which lost 0 bases and 8 bases, there was a span of 13 bases. The genes are TRBV19 and TRBJ1-2; D gene ambiguous. This clonotype originated in a woman aged 80 or over with active COVID-19. The sequencing sample was made of peripheral blood. The CDR3 bases are TGTGCCAGTAGTATAGATCCTTCTGCAGGCGGCTACACCTTC. Translating gives CASSIDPSAGGYTF. The full variable domain, with the rest looked up from reference TRBV19 and TRBJ1-2, is DGGITQSPKYLFRKEGQNVTLSCEQNLNHDAMYWYRQDPGQGLRLIYYSQIVNDFQKGDIAEGYSVSREKKESFPLTVTSAQKNPTAFYLCASSIDPSAGGYTFGSGTRLTVV.